This TCR beta chain derives from a study of blood T cell repertoires in COVID-19. Background on the study: The analysed material was cDNA or gDNA that came from T cells, B-cell-depleted T cells, or PBMCs.

V dropped 8 bases and J dropped 7; count of bases not matched to a gene: 15. In germline, CDR1 is MDHEN, CDR2 SYDVKM. The CDR3 loop spans 16 amino acids. The repertoire was sequenced with immunoSEQ multiplex PCR; TCRdb's copy has only in-frame clones and lacks some. This sample carries about 170,000 clones, 88% of them seen once, and the ten largest clones take around 25%. Sample: peripheral blood. The rearrangement joins TRBV28 to TRBJ2-1; the match to TRBD1 covers 9 bases. The TCR was taken from a man aged 55 to 70 with acute or convalescent COVID-19. CDR3 bases: TGTGCCAGCTGGGAGACAGGGGGTGGTGGGGAAAATGAGCAGTTCTTC. Translation: CASWETGGGGENEQFF.